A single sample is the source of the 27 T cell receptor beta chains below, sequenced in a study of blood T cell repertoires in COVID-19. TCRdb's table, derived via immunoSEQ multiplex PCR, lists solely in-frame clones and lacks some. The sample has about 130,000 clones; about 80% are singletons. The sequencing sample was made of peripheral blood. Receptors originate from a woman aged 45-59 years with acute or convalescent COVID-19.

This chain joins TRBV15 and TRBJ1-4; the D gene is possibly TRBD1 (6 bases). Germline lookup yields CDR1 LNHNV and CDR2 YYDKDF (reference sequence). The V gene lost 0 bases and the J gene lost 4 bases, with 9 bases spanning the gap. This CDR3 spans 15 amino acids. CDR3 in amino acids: CATSRETGLNEKLFF. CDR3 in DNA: TGTGCCACCAGCAGAGAGACAGGCCTTAATGAAAAACTGTTTTTT.

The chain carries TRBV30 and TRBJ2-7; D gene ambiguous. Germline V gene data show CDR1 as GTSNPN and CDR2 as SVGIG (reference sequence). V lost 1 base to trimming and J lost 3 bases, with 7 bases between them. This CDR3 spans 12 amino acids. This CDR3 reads CAWSASLYEQYF. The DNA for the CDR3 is TGTGCCTGGAGTGCCTCCCTCTACGAGCAGTACTTC.

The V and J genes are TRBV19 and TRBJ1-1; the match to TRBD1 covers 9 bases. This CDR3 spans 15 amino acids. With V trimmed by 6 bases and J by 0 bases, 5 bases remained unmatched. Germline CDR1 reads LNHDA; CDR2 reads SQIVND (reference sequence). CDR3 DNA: TGTGCCAGTAGAGCTGACAGGGGGATGAACACTGAAGCTTTCTTT. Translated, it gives CASRADRGMNTEAFF.

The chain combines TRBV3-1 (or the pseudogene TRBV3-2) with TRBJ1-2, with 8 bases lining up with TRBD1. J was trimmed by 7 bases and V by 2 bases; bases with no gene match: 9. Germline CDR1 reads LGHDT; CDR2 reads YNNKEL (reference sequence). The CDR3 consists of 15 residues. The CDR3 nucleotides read TGTGCCAGCAGCCAATCCAGGGGGCGAATGGGTGGCTACACCTTC. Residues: CASSQSRGRMGGYTF.

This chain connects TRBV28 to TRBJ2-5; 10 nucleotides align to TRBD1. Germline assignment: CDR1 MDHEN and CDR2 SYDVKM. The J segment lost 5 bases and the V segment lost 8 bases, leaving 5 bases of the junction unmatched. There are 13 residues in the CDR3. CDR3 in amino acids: CASLTGGMETQYF. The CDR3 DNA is TGTGCCAGCTTGACAGGGGGCATGGAGACCCAGTACTTC. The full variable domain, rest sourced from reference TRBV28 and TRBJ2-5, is DVKVTQSSRYLVKRTGEKVFLECVQDMDHENMFWYRQDPGLGLRLIYFSYDVKMKEKGDIPEGYSVSREKKERFSLILESASTNQTSMYLCASLTGGMETQYFGPGTRLLVL.

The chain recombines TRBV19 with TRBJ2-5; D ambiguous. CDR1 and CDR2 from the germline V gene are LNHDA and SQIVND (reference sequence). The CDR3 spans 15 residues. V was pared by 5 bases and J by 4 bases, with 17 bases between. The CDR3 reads CASSERFSVGETQYF. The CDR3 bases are TGTGCCAGTAGTGAACGGTTCTCGGTTGGAGAGACCCAGTACTTC.

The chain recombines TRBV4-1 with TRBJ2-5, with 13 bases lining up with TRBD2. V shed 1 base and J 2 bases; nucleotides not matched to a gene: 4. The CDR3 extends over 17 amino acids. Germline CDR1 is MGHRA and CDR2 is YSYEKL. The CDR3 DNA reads TGCGCCAGCAGCCAAGTTCTACTAGCGGGGGGGCAAGAGACCCAGTACTTC. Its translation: CASSQVLLAGGQETQYF.

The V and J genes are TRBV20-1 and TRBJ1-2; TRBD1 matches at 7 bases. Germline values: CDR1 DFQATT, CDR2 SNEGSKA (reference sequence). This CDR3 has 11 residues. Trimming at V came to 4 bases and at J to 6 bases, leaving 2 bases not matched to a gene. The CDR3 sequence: CSAMTGNGYTF. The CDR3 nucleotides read TGCAGTGCTATGACAGGGAATGGCTACACCTTC.

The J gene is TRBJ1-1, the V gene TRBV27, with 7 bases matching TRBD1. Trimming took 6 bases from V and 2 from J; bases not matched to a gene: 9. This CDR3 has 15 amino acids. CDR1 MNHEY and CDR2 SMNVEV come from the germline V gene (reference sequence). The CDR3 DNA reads TGTGCCAGCAGGGGGCGCAGGGGGGTAAACACTGAAGCTTTCTTT. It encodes CASRGRRGVNTEAFF.

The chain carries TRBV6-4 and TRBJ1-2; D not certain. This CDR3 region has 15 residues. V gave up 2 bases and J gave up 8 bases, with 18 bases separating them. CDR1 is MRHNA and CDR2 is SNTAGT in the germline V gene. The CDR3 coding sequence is TGTGCCAGCAGTGACAGACTAGGACCCCGCGACGGCTACACCTTC. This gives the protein CASSDRLGPRDGYTF.

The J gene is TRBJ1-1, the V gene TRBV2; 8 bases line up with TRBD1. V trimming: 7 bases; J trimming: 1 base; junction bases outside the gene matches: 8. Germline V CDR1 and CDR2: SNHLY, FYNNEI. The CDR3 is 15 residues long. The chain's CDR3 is CASKSSGTGNTEAFF. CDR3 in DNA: TGTGCCAGCAAATCTTCTGGGACAGGGAACACTGAAGCTTTCTTT.

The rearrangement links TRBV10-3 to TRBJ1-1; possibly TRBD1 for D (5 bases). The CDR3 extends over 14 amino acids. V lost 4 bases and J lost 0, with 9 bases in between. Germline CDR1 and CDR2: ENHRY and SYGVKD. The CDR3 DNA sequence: TGTGCCATCAGTGGTAAAGGGGTGAACACTGAAGCTTTCTTT. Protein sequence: CAISGKGVNTEAFF.

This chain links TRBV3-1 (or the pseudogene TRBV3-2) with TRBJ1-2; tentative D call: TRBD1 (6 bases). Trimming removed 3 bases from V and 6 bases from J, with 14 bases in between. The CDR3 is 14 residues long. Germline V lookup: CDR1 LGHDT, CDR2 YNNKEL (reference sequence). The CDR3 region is CASSHLGGGDGYTF. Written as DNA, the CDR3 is TGTGCCAGCAGCCATCTGGGTGGGGGCGATGGCTACACCTTC.

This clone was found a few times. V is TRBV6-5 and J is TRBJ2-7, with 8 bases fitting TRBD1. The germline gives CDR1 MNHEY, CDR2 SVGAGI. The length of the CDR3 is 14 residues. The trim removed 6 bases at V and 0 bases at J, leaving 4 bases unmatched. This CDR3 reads CASSRQGSSYEQYF. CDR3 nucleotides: TGTGCCAGCAGCCGACAGGGGTCCTCCTACGAGCAGTACTTC.

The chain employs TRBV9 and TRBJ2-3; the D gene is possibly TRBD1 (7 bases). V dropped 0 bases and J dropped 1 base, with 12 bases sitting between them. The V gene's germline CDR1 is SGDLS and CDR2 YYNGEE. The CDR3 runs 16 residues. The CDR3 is CASSVVAGGRTDTQYF. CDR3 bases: TGTGCCAGCAGCGTAGTGGCAGGGGGGCGCACAGATACGCAGTATTTT.

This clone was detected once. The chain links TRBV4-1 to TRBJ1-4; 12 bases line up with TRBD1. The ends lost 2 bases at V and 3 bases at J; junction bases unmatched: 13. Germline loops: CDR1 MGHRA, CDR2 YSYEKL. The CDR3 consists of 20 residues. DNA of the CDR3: TGCGCCAGCAGCCAAAGTCTGCTGGGACAGGGGGCGCGAGCTAATGAAAAACTGTTTTTT. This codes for CASSQSLLGQGARANEKLFF.

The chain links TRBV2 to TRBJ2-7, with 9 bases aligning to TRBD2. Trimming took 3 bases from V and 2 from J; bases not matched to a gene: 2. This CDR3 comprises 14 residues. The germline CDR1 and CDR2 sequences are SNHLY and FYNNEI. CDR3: CASSEGLAPYEQYF. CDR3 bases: TGTGCCAGCAGTGAGGGACTAGCCCCCTACGAGCAGTACTTC. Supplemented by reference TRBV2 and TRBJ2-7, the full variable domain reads EPEVTQTPSHQVTQMGQEVILRCVPISNHLYFYWYRQILGQKVEFLVSFYNNEISEKSEIFDDQFSVERPDGSNFTLKIRSTKLEDSAMYFCASSEGLAPYEQYFGPGTRLTVT.

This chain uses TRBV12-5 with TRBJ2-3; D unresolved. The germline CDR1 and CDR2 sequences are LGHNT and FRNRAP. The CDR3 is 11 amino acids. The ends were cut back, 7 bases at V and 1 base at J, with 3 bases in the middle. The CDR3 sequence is CASARTDTQYF. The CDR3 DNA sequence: TGTGCTAGTGCTCGCACAGATACGCAGTATTTT.

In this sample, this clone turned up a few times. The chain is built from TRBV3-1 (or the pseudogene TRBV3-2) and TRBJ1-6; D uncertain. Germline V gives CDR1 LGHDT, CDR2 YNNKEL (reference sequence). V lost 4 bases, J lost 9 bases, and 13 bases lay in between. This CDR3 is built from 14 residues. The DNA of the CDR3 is TGTGCCAGCAGCCCTCGGTTGGAGGGTTCACCCCTCCACTTT. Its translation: CASSPRLEGSPLHF.

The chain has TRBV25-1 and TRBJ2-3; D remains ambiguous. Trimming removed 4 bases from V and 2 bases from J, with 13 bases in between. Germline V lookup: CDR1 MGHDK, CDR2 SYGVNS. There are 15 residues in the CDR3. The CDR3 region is CASSVPALNTDTQYF. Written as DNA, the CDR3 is TGTGCCAGCAGTGTCCCAGCGCTAAACACAGATACGCAGTATTTT.

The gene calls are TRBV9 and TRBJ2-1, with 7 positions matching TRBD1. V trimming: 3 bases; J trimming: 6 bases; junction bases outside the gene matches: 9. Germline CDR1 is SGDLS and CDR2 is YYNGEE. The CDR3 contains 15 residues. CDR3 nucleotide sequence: TGTGCCAGCAGCGCCCAGGACAGGATCGGCAATGAGCAGTTCTTC. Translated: CASSAQDRIGNEQFF.

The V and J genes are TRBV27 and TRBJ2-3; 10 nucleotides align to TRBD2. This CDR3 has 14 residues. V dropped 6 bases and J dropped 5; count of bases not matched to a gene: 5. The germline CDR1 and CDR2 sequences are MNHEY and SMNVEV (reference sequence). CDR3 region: CASRPSGSGDTQYF. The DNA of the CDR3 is TGTGCCAGCAGGCCTAGCGGGAGTGGAGATACGCAGTATTTT.

The CDR3 region is CASSPQGAASNEKLFF. In nucleotides, the CDR3 is TGTGCCAGCAGTCCACAGGGGGCTGCGAGTAATGAAAAACTGTTTTTT. The chain couples TRBV28 to TRBJ1-4, with 9 bases aligning to TRBD1. The junction had 8 bases not matched to a gene; V was cut back by 5 bases and J by 4 bases. This CDR3 region has 16 residues. Germline CDR1 is MDHEN and CDR2 is SYDVKM.

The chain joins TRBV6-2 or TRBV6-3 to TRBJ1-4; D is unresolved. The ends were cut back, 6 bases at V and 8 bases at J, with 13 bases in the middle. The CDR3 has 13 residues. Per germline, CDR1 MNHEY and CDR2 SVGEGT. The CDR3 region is CASSDHLREKLFF. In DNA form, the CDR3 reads TGTGCCAGCAGCGACCATCTGAGGGAAAAACTGTTTTTT.

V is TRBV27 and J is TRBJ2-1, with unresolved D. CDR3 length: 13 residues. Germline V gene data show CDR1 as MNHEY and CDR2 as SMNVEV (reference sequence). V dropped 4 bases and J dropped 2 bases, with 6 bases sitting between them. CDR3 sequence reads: CASSWAAYNEQFF. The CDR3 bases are TGTGCCAGCAGTTGGGCCGCCTACAATGAGCAGTTCTTC.

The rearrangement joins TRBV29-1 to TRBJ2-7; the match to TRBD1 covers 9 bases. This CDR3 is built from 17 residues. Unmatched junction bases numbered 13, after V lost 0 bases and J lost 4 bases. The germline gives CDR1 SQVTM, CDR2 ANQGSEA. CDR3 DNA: TGCAGCGTTGAAGAATCAGGGACAGGGATCGGCGGTTACGAGCAGTACTTC. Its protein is CSVEESGTGIGGYEQYF.

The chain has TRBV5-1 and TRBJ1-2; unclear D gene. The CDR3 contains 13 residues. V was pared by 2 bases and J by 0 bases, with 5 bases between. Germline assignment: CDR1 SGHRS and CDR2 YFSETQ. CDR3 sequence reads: CASSFGSNYGYTF. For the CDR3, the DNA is TGCGCCAGCAGCTTCGGGTCTAACTATGGCTACACCTTC.